The rows below give T cell receptor beta chains drawn from one sample of a study of blood T cells in healthy people across ages. TCRdb redid the calling of the 5' RACE reads with MiXCR, one entry per CDR3 protein. This sample yields about 1.8 million distinct CDR3 sequences, of which about 50% are seen a single time; 2.1% belongs to the top ten. The specimen was blood. The source is a woman aged 40 to 50 in good health. The CDR3 runs from the conserved cysteine through the conserved F or W. D genes are given only for firm matches. Rows give clone size only sometimes, using once, few, many, or a class for an expanded clone.

v_call,j_call,clone_size,d_call,cdr3_aa,cdr3_nt
TRBV7-2,TRBJ1-2,few,-,CASSLSGTPGRIYGYTF,TGTGCCAGCAGCTTATCCGGGACGCCCGGGAGGATATATGGCTACACCTTC
TRBV10-3,TRBJ1-1,-,-,CAIRYREADTEAFF,TGTGCCATCAGATACAGGGAAGCGGACACTGAAGCTTTCTTT
TRBV7-9,TRBJ2-5,-,-,CASSSPLDRQETQYF,TGTGCCAGCAGCTCTCCCTTAGACAGACAAGAGACCCAGTACTTC
TRBV6-1,TRBJ2-7,-,TRBD2,CASSERGRTYEQYF,TGTGCCAGCAGTGAGCGGGGGAGGACCTACGAGCAGTACTTC
TRBV27,TRBJ2-1,-,TRBD2,CASSFWRGKGNEQFF,TGTGCCAGCAGTTTCTGGCGGGGGAAGGGCAATGAGCAGTTCTTC
TRBV27,TRBJ1-1,few,-,CASSLSGANTEAFF,TGTGCCAGCAGTTTATCCGGAGCCAACACTGAAGCTTTCTTT
TRBV12-3/TRBV12-4,TRBJ1-2,-,-,CASSLAQDRPRTF,TGTGCCAGCAGTTTAGCGCAAGACAGACCACGCACCTTC
TRBV3-1,TRBJ2-4,-,TRBD1,CASSQGTGPSLAKNIQYF,TGTGCCAGCAGCCAAGGGACAGGGCCGAGCTTAGCCAAAAACATTCAGTACTTC
TRBV10-3,TRBJ2-5,many,-,CAISESNAGLRQETQYF,TGTGCCATCAGTGAGTCGAATGCAGGTCTGAGGCAAGAGACCCAGTACTTC
TRBV6-2/TRBV6-3,TRBJ2-1,-,-,CASSATLYRPQYEQFF,TGTGCCAGCAGTGCAACCCTTTATCGCCCCCAGTACGAGCAGTTCTTC
TRBV7-9,TRBJ2-7,-,-,CASSFFQGDEQYF,TGTGCCAGCAGCTTCTTTCAAGGGGACGAGCAGTACTTC
TRBV6-5,TRBJ2-7,-,-,CASSTDRRIQYF,TGTGCCAGCAGCACAGACAGGCGAATTCAGTACTTC
TRBV20-1,TRBJ2-7,few,TRBD1,CSARTPEAVDWGQGSYEQYF,TGCAGTGCTAGAACCCCAGAGGCAGTAGATTGGGGACAGGGGTCCTACGAGCAGTACTTC
TRBV4-1,TRBJ1-5,-,-,CASSQERGMGNQPQHF,TGCGCCAGCAGCCAAGAAAGGGGCATGGGCAATCAGCCCCAGCATTTT
TRBV6-5,TRBJ1-2,-,-,CASTEGRGYTF,TGTGCCAGCACCGAGGGTAGGGGCTACACCTTC
TRBV7-2,TRBJ2-3,many,-,CASSFRRTDTQYF,TGTGCCAGCAGCTTCCGGAGGACAGATACGCAGTATTTT
TRBV6-1,TRBJ2-7,-,-,CASSEARIREQYF,TGTGCCAGCAGTGAAGCTAGGATCCGCGAGCAGTACTTC
TRBV27,TRBJ2-7,-,-,CASSLGIGTYEQYF,TGTGCCAGCAGTTTAGGAATAGGAACCTACGAGCAGTACTTC
TRBV29-1,TRBJ1-5,-,TRBD1,CSVVGTGPNQPQHF,TGCAGCGTCGTTGGGACAGGGCCTAATCAGCCCCAGCATTTT
TRBV7-9,TRBJ2-1,-,TRBD2,CASSSPPSPAGSYNEQFF,TGTGCCAGCAGCTCACCCCCATCCCCAGCGGGGTCCTACAATGAGCAGTTCTTC
TRBV6-5,TRBJ2-1,few,TRBD2,CASSSLAGGTPNEQFF,TGTGCCAGCAGTTCACTAGCGGGGGGTACCCCCAATGAGCAGTTCTTC
TRBV20-1,TRBJ2-1,-,TRBD2,CSARQTGTSGALHYNEQFF,TGCAGTGCTAGACAAACCGGGACTAGCGGGGCTCTGCACTACAATGAGCAGTTCTTC
TRBV7-9,TRBJ1-2,-,TRBD1,CASSLQGDRYTF,TGTGCCAGCAGCTTACAGGGGGATCGCTACACCTTC
TRBV6-2/TRBV6-3,TRBJ2-6,few,-,CASSDLGSGANVLTF,TGTGCCAGCAGTGACCTGGGGTCTGGGGCCAACGTCCTGACTTTC
TRBV9,TRBJ2-6,-,-,CASSGGSSGSGANVLTF,TGTGCCAGCAGCGGTGGCAGCTCAGGATCCGGGGCCAACGTCCTGACTTTC
TRBV20-1,TRBJ1-2,few,-,CSAREAIYGYTF,TGCAGTGCTAGAGAGGCGATCTATGGCTACACCTTC
TRBV6-1,TRBJ1-2,-,TRBD1,CASIPRTGHYGYTF,TGTGCCAGCATACCTCGGACAGGTCACTATGGCTACACCTTC
TRBV6-6,TRBJ2-5,few,-,CASSYRGNSQETQYF,TGTGCCAGCAGTTACCGGGGCAACTCCCAAGAGACCCAGTACTTC
TRBV6-1,TRBJ2-7,few,-,CASIEPANYEQYF,TGTGCCAGCATTGAGCCAGCCAACTACGAGCAGTACTTC
TRBV24-1,TRBJ2-3,-,TRBD1,CATSDSRQGPTDTQYF,TGTGCCACCAGTGACTCTCGACAGGGCCCCACAGATACGCAGTATTTT
TRBV4-3,TRBJ1-5,few,-,CASSQELGTQPQHF,TGCGCCAGCAGCCAAGAATTGGGGACTCAGCCCCAGCATTTT
TRBV12-3/TRBV12-4,TRBJ1-2,-,TRBD1,CASTPGDRGNGYTF,TGTGCCAGCACCCCTGGGGACAGGGGGAATGGCTACACCTTC
TRBV6-2/TRBV6-3,TRBJ1-4,-,-,CASRPGTRPTSEKLFF,TGTGCCAGCAGACCTGGGACCAGACCAACTAGTGAAAAACTGTTTTTT
TRBV4-1,TRBJ2-1,few,TRBD2,CASRGLAGPPSSYNEQFF,TGCGCCAGTAGGGGACTAGCGGGGCCTCCCAGCTCCTACAATGAGCAGTTCTTC
TRBV7-9,TRBJ1-2,-,TRBD1,CASSSRDRTDGYTF,TGTGCCAGCAGCTCCCGGGACAGGACGGATGGCTACACCTTC
TRBV28,TRBJ2-1,-,TRBD1,CASTFPGTGANEQFF,TGTGCCAGCACCTTCCCCGGGACAGGGGCCAATGAGCAGTTCTTC
TRBV12-3/TRBV12-4,TRBJ2-6,-,-,CASSPRVGVRGANVLTF,TGTGCCAGCAGCCCTCGCGTGGGGGTGAGGGGGGCCAACGTCCTGACTTTC
TRBV3-1,TRBJ2-3,once,-,CASSPHKGTDTQYF,TGTGCCAGCAGCCCCCACAAGGGCACAGATACGCAGTATTTT
TRBV4-3,TRBJ1-2,-,TRBD1,CASSLTRDSLDGYTF,TGCGCCAGCAGCTTAACCCGGGACAGCCTGGATGGCTACACCTTC
TRBV25-1,TRBJ2-1,-,TRBD2,CASSMRTSGGDNEQFF,TGTGCCAGCAGTATGAGGACTAGCGGGGGAGATAATGAGCAGTTCTTC
TRBV7-2,TRBJ2-5,few,-,CASSPQTGNQETQYF,TGTGCCAGCAGCCCCCAGACAGGCAACCAAGAGACCCAGTACTTC
TRBV28,TRBJ2-1,few,TRBD2,CASSPRYAGVSSYNEQFF,TGTGCCAGCAGCCCTCGGTACGCGGGGGTGAGCTCCTACAATGAGCAGTTCTTC
TRBV18,TRBJ2-7,-,TRBD1,CASSPRTGGSSYEQYF,TGTGCCAGCTCACCACGAACAGGGGGCTCATCCTACGAGCAGTACTTC
TRBV9,TRBJ1-4,few,-,CASSEGSPGEKLFF,TGTGCCAGCAGTGAGGGGTCTCCCGGAGAAAAACTGTTTTTT
TRBV6-1,TRBJ1-2,many,-,CASRGNYGYTF,TGTGCCAGCAGGGGGAACTATGGCTACACCTTC
TRBV6-2/TRBV6-3,TRBJ1-6,-,TRBD1,CASRLDRDGDSPLHF,TGTGCCAGCAGACTCGACAGGGACGGTGATTCACCCCTCCACTTT